The next 23 T cell receptor beta chains were all read from a single sample in a study of blood T cell repertoires in COVID-19. Generated by immunoSEQ multiplex PCR, the TCRdb table keeps only in-frame clones and is missing some. The data contain about 140,000 clones, roughly 84% of them seen just once; the ten biggest clones take up roughly 8.7%. Sample: peripheral blood. These receptors originate from a man aged 30 to 45 with COVID-19, enrolled during active disease.

The rearrangement joins TRBV7-9 to TRBJ2-5; TRBD1 matches 8 bases. Per germline, CDR1 SEHNR and CDR2 FQNEAQ (reference sequence). This CDR3 region has 15 residues. Trimming at V came to 0 bases and at J to 2 bases, leaving 2 bases not matched to a gene. The DNA for the CDR3 is TGTGCCAGCAGCTTAGCGACAGGGGCGCAAGAGACCCAGTACTTC. Its protein product is CASSLATGAQETQYF.

This clone has a handful of counts. The rearrangement links TRBV5-6 to TRBJ2-5; D not certain. V lost 1 base to trimming and J lost 7 bases, with 14 bases between them. Germline CDR1 and CDR2: SGHDT and YYEEEE. The CDR3 has 14 residues. The CDR3 sequence is CASSLIRLFGTQYF. CDR3 DNA: TGTGCCAGCAGCTTGATCCGGTTGTTCGGGACCCAGTACTTC.

The CDR3 spells CASSKGLTQSYQETQYF. Here the CDR3 DNA reads TGTGCCAGCAGTAAAGGGTTGACTCAATCGTACCAAGAGACCCAGTACTTC. The rearrangement joins TRBV6-1 to TRBJ2-5; D ambiguous. The CDR3 runs to 17 residues. The V end lost 5 bases, the J end lost 0 bases, and 19 bases lay between the germline ends. Germline values: CDR1 MNHNS, CDR2 SASEGT.

This clone was detected only a few times. This chain links TRBV28 with TRBJ2-6; weak D call: TRBD1 (6 bases). V dropped 5 bases and J dropped 0 bases, with 17 bases sitting between them. This CDR3 has 18 amino acids. Germline-derived CDR1 and CDR2 are MDHEN and SYDVKM. The CDR3 loop is CASSLATGFPSGANVLTF. The CDR3 nucleotides read TGTGCCAGCAGTCTTGCGACAGGTTTTCCCTCTGGGGCCAACGTCCTGACTTTC.

The rearrangement uses TRBV3-1 (or the pseudogene TRBV3-2) and TRBJ2-3; D gene ambiguous. Germline V gene data show CDR1 as LGHDT and CDR2 as YNNKEL (reference sequence). The CDR3 length is 13 residues. Trimming stripped 2 bases from V and 3 bases from J, with 6 bases between. CDR3 DNA: TGTGCCAGCAGCCAATCCGGGACAGATACGCAGTATTTT. Protein: CASSQSGTDTQYF.

V usage is TRBV15 and J usage is TRBJ2-5; a possible D gene is TRBD1 (6 bases). The germline V gene encodes CDR1 LNHNV and CDR2 YYDKDF (reference sequence). The germline V and J ends were trimmed by 3 bases and 4 bases, with 15 bases remaining between them. The CDR3 is made up of 15 amino acids. CDR3 amino acids: CATSRAQGRAETQYF. DNA of the CDR3: TGTGCCACCAGCAGGGCTCAGGGGAGAGCAGAGACCCAGTACTTC.

This chain links TRBV29-1 with TRBJ1-1; a possible D gene is TRBD1 (6 bases). The CDR3 loop spans 12 amino acids. V lost 5 bases to trimming and J lost 5 bases, with 12 bases between them. In germline, CDR1 is SQVTM, CDR2 ANQGSEA. The CDR3, as DNA: TGCAGCGTTTCAGGGGATCGGACTGAAGCTTTCTTT. As protein: CSVSGDRTEAFF.

The rearrangement links TRBV2 to TRBJ2-7; 10 bases line up with TRBD2. Germline CDR1 reads SNHLY; CDR2 reads FYNNEI. There are 15 residues in the CDR3. Losses at the gene ends were 6 bases for V and 6 bases for J; bases not matched to a gene: 11. The CDR3 nucleotides are TGTGCCAGCAGCCCCGCGGTAGCGGGAGGTTCCGAGCAGTACTTC. It is translated as CASSPAVAGGSEQYF.

The chain recombines TRBV29-1 with TRBJ1-2, with 10 bases aligning to TRBD1. The germline gives CDR1 SQVTM, CDR2 ANQGSEA. After removal of 7 bases from V and 6 bases from J, the junction contained 5 bases not matched to a gene. The CDR3 spans 12 residues. CDR3 loop: CSGAGTGDGYTF. The DNA of the CDR3 is TGCAGCGGTGCCGGGACAGGGGATGGCTACACCTTC.

In this sample, this clone turned up many times. V gene TRBV7-2 combines with J gene TRBJ1-1, with D perhaps matching TRBD1 (6 bases). V lost 5 bases, J lost 5 bases, and 12 bases lay in between. This CDR3 region has 13 residues. The V gene's germline CDR1 is SGHTA and CDR2 FQGNSA. The CDR3 sequence: CASSLLRGTEAFF. The CDR3, as DNA: TGTGCCAGCAGCCTACTGAGGGGGACTGAAGCTTTCTTT.

The rearrangement links TRBV5-1 to TRBJ1-5; D is ambiguous. There are 15 residues in the CDR3. The V end lost 4 bases, the J end lost 0 bases, and 11 bases lay between the germline ends. Germline-derived CDR1 and CDR2 are SGHRS and YFSETQ. This chain's CDR3 is CASSPGSASNQPQHF. CDR3 nucleotides: TGCGCCAGCAGCCCGGGAAGTGCTAGCAATCAGCCCCAGCATTTT.

The gene calls are TRBV30 and TRBJ1-5; D is uncertain. The CDR3 has 16 residues. From germline, CDR1 is GTSNPN and CDR2 SVGIG (reference sequence). V lost 3 bases and J 5 bases, leaving 20 bases between the germline ends. CDR3 residues: CAWRAPVTRADQPQHF. The CDR3 bases are TGTGCCTGGAGAGCGCCCGTCACTAGGGCTGATCAGCCCCAGCATTTT.

The gene calls are TRBV27 and TRBJ2-2, with a tentative D call TRBD2 (6 bases). Trimming took off 10 bases at V and 4 bases at J, with 19 bases between the two ends. Germline CDR1 MNHEY, CDR2 SMNVEV (reference sequence). CDR3 length equals 15 residues. The CDR3 loop is CATGPRDSGTGELFF. CDR3 nucleotide sequence: TGTGCCACCGGACCCCGGGACTCCGGCACCGGGGAGCTGTTTTTT.

The rearrangement joins TRBV7-8 to TRBJ2-1; perhaps TRBD2 as D (5 bases). Germline CDR1 SGHVS, CDR2 FQNEAQ. Trimming removed 5 bases from V and 10 bases from J, with 12 bases in between. CDR3 length: 12 residues. This CDR3 reads CASSPIRGEQFF. In DNA form, the CDR3 reads TGTGCCAGCAGCCCCATTAGAGGGGAGCAGTTCTTC.

V usage is TRBV10-3 and J usage is TRBJ2-1; TRBD2 agrees at 10 bases. This CDR3 has 15 residues. The germline V gene has CDR1 ENHRY and CDR2 SYGVKD. V was pared by 2 bases and J by 6 bases, with 4 bases of the junction left unmatched. The CDR3 sequence: CAISEPSGRGNEQFF. The CDR3 coding sequence is TGTGCCATCAGTGAGCCTAGCGGGAGAGGCAATGAGCAGTTCTTC.

The V and J genes are TRBV19 and TRBJ2-7; 11 nucleotides align to TRBD1. The CDR3 loop spans 14 amino acids. Per the germline V gene, CDR1 is LNHDA and CDR2 is SQIVND (reference sequence). Unmatched junction bases numbered 1, after V lost 6 bases and J lost 0 bases. In nucleotides, the CDR3 is TGTGCCAGTAGGGACAGGGGGCCCTCCTACGAGCAGTACTTC. This codes for CASRDRGPSYEQYF. Drawing the rest from reference TRBV19 and TRBJ2-7, the complete variable domain is DGGITQSPKYLFRKEGQNVTLSCEQNLNHDAMYWYRQDPGQGLRLIYYSQIVNDFQKGDIAEGYSVSREKKESFPLTVTSAQKNPTAFYLCASRDRGPSYEQYFGPGTRLTVT.

This chain joins TRBV10-3 and TRBJ2-7, with 9 bases lining up with TRBD1. V lost 3 bases, J lost 5 bases, and 11 bases stayed unmatched. The CDR3 is made up of 16 amino acids. Germline V CDR1 and CDR2: ENHRY, SYGVKD. CDR3 protein: CAISEPGTGKRDEQYF. In nucleotides, the CDR3 is TGTGCCATCAGTGAACCCGGGACAGGGAAGAGGGACGAGCAGTACTTC.

The DNA for the CDR3 is TGTGCCAGCAGTTTGAGAGAGGCGGTGGAGTACTTC. As protein: CASSLREAVEYF. The rearrangement links TRBV28 to TRBJ2-7; no reliable D call. Per germline, CDR1 MDHEN and CDR2 SYDVKM. V lost 3 bases and J lost 11, with 14 bases in between. The CDR3 loop spans 12 amino acids. The full variable domain, its missing parts supplied by reference TRBV28 and TRBJ2-7, is DVKVTQSSRYLVKRTGEKVFLECVQDMDHENMFWYRQDPGLGLRLIYFSYDVKMKEKGDIPEGYSVSREKKERFSLILESASTNQTSMYLCASSLREAVEYFGPGTRLTVT.

In DNA, the CDR3 is TGTGCCAGTAGTACCCTCACAGATACGCAGTATTTT. Translated: CASSTLTDTQYF. The chain links TRBV19 to TRBJ2-3; D ambiguous. CDR1 and CDR2 (germline): LNHDA, SQIVND (reference sequence). Trimming removed 4 bases at V and 2 bases at J, with 4 bases between. The CDR3 sequence is 12 residues long.

This clone has a single count. The chain combines TRBV19 with TRBJ2-7; D is uncertain. The germline CDR1 and CDR2 sequences are LNHDA and SQIVND (reference sequence). This CDR3 contains 15 residues. Between the trimmed V and J ends, which lost 0 bases and 2 bases, there was a span of 11 bases. The CDR3 reads CASSIDLWQAYEQYF. Written as DNA, the CDR3 is TGTGCCAGTAGTATAGATCTATGGCAGGCCTACGAGCAGTACTTC.

The DNA for the CDR3 is TGTGCCAGCAGCCCCTTATTTACAAGGGGAAATTCACCCCTCCACTTT. Translation: CASSPLFTRGNSPLHF. This sequence joins TRBV3-1 (or the pseudogene TRBV3-2) and TRBJ1-6; D is possibly TRBD1 (5 bases). CDR1 and CDR2 (germline): LGHDT, YNNKEL (reference sequence). Trimming removed 4 bases from V and 7 bases from J, with 17 bases in between. This CDR3 has 16 residues.

The chain has TRBV12-3 or TRBV12-4 and TRBJ2-1; D is unclear. With 5 bases removed from V and 4 bases from J, the gap between germline ends came to 6 bases. The CDR3 sequence is 12 residues long. CDR3 protein: CASSRQYNEQFF. In nucleotides, the CDR3 is TGTGCCAGCAGTAGACAATACAATGAGCAGTTCTTC.

This clone turned up a few times. The chain combines TRBV5-4 with TRBJ2-5; 7 bases are shared with TRBD1. Per the germline V gene, CDR1 is SGHNT and CDR2 is YYREEE (reference sequence). This CDR3 is built from 13 residues. V trimming: 4 bases; J trimming: 5 bases; junction bases outside the gene matches: 5. CDR3 in DNA: TGTGCCAGCAGCGCCGGGACAGTGGAGACCCAGTACTTC. The encoded protein is CASSAGTVETQYF.